One sample yielded the 5 T cell receptor beta chains listed below, sequenced in a study of blood T cell repertoires in COVID-19. The protocol was immunoSEQ multiplex PCR, while the TCRdb copy is restricted to in-frame clones and leaves out a portion. Among under 85,000 clones listed, 86% were seen once. Sequencing was performed on peripheral blood. Receptors originate from a human donor in a cohort sampled during active COVID-19.

The rearrangement links TRBV5-4 to TRBJ2-5; 7 nucleotides agree with TRBD1. The germline V gene encodes CDR1 SGHNT and CDR2 YYREEE (reference sequence). V shed 2 bases, J shed 1 base, and the junction held 5 bases outside the gene matches. This CDR3 is 15 amino acids long. CDR3 coding DNA: TGTGCCAGCAGCTTTGGCAGGGGGTTCCAAGAGACCCAGTACTTC. Translation: CASSFGRGFQETQYF.

The genes are TRBV2 and TRBJ1-6; D may be TRBD1 (5 bases). CDR1 and CDR2 (germline): SNHLY, FYNNEI. V dropped 6 bases and J dropped 6 bases, with 12 bases sitting between them. This CDR3 has 14 amino acids. This chain's CDR3 is CASRELGVNSPLHF. As DNA, the CDR3 is TGTGCCAGCAGGGAACTAGGGGTTAATTCACCCCTCCACTTT. Together with reference TRBV2 and TRBJ1-6, the CDR3 gives the full variable domain: EPEVTQTPSHQVTQMGQEVILRCVPISNHLYFYWYRQILGQKVEFLVSFYNNEISEKSEIFDDQFSVERPDGSNFTLKIRSTKLEDSAMYFCASRELGVNSPLHFGNGTRLTVT.

This chain joins TRBV7-2 and TRBJ2-1; 11 bases fit TRBD1. After removal of 5 bases from V and 8 bases from J, the junction contained 17 bases not matched to a gene. The germline V gene encodes CDR1 SGHTA and CDR2 FQGNSA. The CDR3 is 18 amino acids. The CDR3 DNA follows: TGTGCCAGCAGCACCCGAAGTCCGGGACAGGGGGACGATGATGAGCAGTTCTTC. It specifies CASSTRSPGQGDDDEQFF.

The chain has TRBV3-1 (or the pseudogene TRBV3-2) and TRBJ1-5, with 7 bases matching TRBD1. Trimming at V came to 4 bases and at J to 6 bases, leaving 12 bases not matched to a gene. The CDR3 is 16 amino acids. Germline V lookup: CDR1 LGHDT, CDR2 YNNKEL (reference sequence). This CDR3 is CASSRIGRQGSQPQHF. CDR3 sequence (DNA): TGTGCCAGCAGCCGCATAGGGCGACAGGGTAGTCAGCCCCAGCATTTT.

The V and J genes are TRBV18 and TRBJ1-4; 8 nucleotides agree with TRBD1. Germline V gene sequence: CDR1 KGHSH, CDR2 LQKENI. V was pared by 8 bases and J by 8 bases, with 10 bases of the junction left unmatched. This CDR3 region has 14 residues. CDR3 region: CASRRTGLGEKLFF. Written as DNA, the CDR3 is TGTGCCAGCAGAAGGACAGGGCTGGGGGAAAAACTGTTTTTT.